The clone carrying this T cell receptor beta chain was recorded many times. The antigen is not known. The sample comes from a study of T cells in Graves' hyperthyroidism and ophthalmopathy. The study, taken as a whole, reports: Researchers found most expanded thyroid clonotypes above 0.001 in blood as well.

CDR3 length: 15 amino acids. V gave up 10 bases and J gave up 4 bases; unmatched junction bases: 13. The germline CDR1 and CDR2 sequences are MNHNS and SASEGT. It was 8.5 to 10 ml of fresh peripheral blood that supplied the PBMCs. Amplification yielded TCR beta CDR3 regions, with RNA transcripts as the source. The primer set for the first-round RT-PCR of the TCR CDR3 was HTBI. MiXCR, run by TCRdb on the multiplex PCR reads, gives a single entry per CDR3 protein. The repertoire holds roughly 350,000 distinct CDR3 sequences, with 14% as singletons. V is TRBV6-1 and J is TRBJ1-2; TRBD1 agrees at 9 bases. What was sequenced was blood. The TCR comes from a woman aged 30 to 39 with Graves' ophthalmopathy. The CDR3 DNA follows: TGTGCCATCGCCCGGGGGACAGGGCTAACCTATGGCTACACCTTC. Amino acids: CAIARGTGLTYGYTF.